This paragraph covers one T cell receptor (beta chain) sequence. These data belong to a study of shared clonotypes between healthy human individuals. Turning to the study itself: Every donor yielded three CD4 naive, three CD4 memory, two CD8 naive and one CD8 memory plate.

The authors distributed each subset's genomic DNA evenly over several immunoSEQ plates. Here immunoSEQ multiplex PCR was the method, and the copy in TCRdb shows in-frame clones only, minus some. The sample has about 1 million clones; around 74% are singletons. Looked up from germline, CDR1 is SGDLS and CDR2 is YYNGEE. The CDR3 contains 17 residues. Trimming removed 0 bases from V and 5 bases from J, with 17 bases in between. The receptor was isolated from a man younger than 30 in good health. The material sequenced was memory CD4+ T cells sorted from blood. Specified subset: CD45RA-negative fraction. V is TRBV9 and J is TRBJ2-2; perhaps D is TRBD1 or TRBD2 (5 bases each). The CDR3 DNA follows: TGTGCCAGCAGCGTAGCTTTCGGGACGACCTTAACCGGGGAGCTGTTTTTT. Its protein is CASSVAFGTTLTGELFF.